One and the same sample provided the 17 T cell receptor beta chains below, sequenced in a study of blood T cells in healthy people across ages. A second PCR of roughly 7 to 11 cycles used a sample-barcoded 5' primer and a J-beta primer mix. TCRdb re-derived calls from the 5' RACE reads in MiXCR, one entry per CDR3 protein. Of approximately 760,000 distinct CDR3 sequences listed, around 25% are singletons. The same sample was also used in a study of T cells of mothers and their children.

Source material: blood. Source of these receptors: a boy younger than 18 in good health.

The rearrangement joins TRBV5-6 to TRBJ2-5; maybe TRBD1 (6 bases). Gene TRBJ2-7 matches the end of the DNA better, so the J call may be wrong. Looked up from germline, CDR1 is SGHDT and CDR2 is YYEEEE. The CDR3 sequence is 14 residues long. The CDR3 DNA sequence: TGTGCCAGCAGCTTGGGTAAGAGGGGGAACGAGCAGTACTTC. Protein product: CASSLGKRGNEQYF.

This clonotype was seen a handful of times. The chain links TRBV12-3 or TRBV12-4 to TRBJ1-1; the D is unclear. The V end was cut by 4 bases, the J end by 3 bases, with 6 bases between. The CDR3 loop spans 12 amino acids. The CDR3 coding sequence is TGTGCCAGCAGTTCGACCCACACTGAAGCTTTCTTT. Translating gives CASSSTHTEAFF.

The rearrangement links TRBV15 to TRBJ1-5, with D perhaps matching TRBD1 (5 bases). Trimming left V 5 bases short and J 5 bases short, with 16 bases between. From germline, CDR1 is LNHNV and CDR2 YYDKDF (reference sequence). The CDR3 is 15 amino acids. CDR3 nucleotides: TGTGCCACCAGCGGTGGGGACCGCAGCGATCAGCCCCAGCATTTT. Translation: CATSGGDRSDQPQHF.

The chain couples TRBV5-1 to TRBJ2-3; 7 nucleotides match TRBD1. The CDR3 length is 15 residues. V gave up 4 bases and J gave up 2 bases; unmatched junction bases: 7. Germline V gives CDR1 SGHRS, CDR2 YFSETQ. The CDR3 is CASSPGQLLTDTQYF. CDR3 nucleotides: TGCGCCAGCAGCCCGGGACAGCTTCTCACAGATACGCAGTATTTT. Full variable domain (rest looked up from reference TRBV5-1 and TRBJ2-3): KAGVTQTPRYLIKTRGQQVTLSCSPISGHRSVSWYQQTPGQGLQFLFEYFSETQRNKGNFPGRFSGRQFSNSRSEMNVSTLELGDSALYLCASSPGQLLTDTQYFGPGTRLTVL.

This clonotype was counted many times. The V gene is TRBV9, the J gene TRBJ1-2; D perhaps matches TRBD1 (5 bases). V lost 0 bases and J lost 4, with 13 bases in between. The CDR3 has 15 amino acids. Germline assignment: CDR1 SGDLS and CDR2 YYNGEE. The CDR3: CASSVAPGSSYGYTF. CDR3 sequence (DNA): TGTGCCAGCAGCGTAGCCCCAGGGAGCTCCTATGGCTACACCTTC.

V is TRBV28 and J is TRBJ2-7; TRBD1 matches at 8 bases. Unmatched junction bases numbered 2, after V lost 2 bases and J lost 5 bases. Looked up from germline, CDR1 is MDHEN and CDR2 is SYDVKM. The CDR3 sequence is 13 residues long. CDR3 protein: CASSLPDRDEQYF. CDR3 sequence (DNA): TGTGCCAGCAGTTTACCGGACAGGGACGAGCAGTACTTC.

This clonotype was counted only a few times. The J gene is TRBJ1-2, the V gene TRBV15, with 8 bases identical to TRBD1. Germline assignment: CDR1 LNHNV and CDR2 YYDKDF (reference sequence). The ends lost 5 bases at V and 8 bases at J; junction bases unmatched: 10. The CDR3 totals 14 residues. The CDR3 loop reads CATSGGGTGNGYTF. The CDR3 DNA follows: TGTGCCACCAGCGGAGGAGGGACAGGCAACGGCTACACCTTC.

Note on this clonotype: The junction departs from germline at one end; a sequencing error may be responsible. This chain links TRBV9 with TRBJ2-1, with D hard to call. Germline CDR1 is SGDLS and CDR2 is YYNGEE. This CDR3 contains 13 residues. The CDR3 sequence is CASSHNSNNEQFF. DNA for the CDR3: TGTGCCAGCAGCCATAACTCCAACAATGAGCAGTTCTTC.

The gene calls are TRBV12-3 or TRBV12-4 and TRBJ2-3; perhaps TRBD1 as D (5 bases). CDR3 length: 14 amino acids. The V and J ends lost 7 bases and 0 bases respectively, with 11 bases between them. The CDR3 spells CASTATVSTDTQYF. Here the CDR3 DNA reads TGTGCCAGCACCGCGACAGTGAGCACAGATACGCAGTATTTT.

The genes are TRBV11-2 and TRBJ1-1; D gene ambiguous. Trimming stripped 2 bases from V and 0 bases from J, with 7 bases between. The CDR3 has 14 residues. Germline V gene lookup returns CDR1 SGHAT and CDR2 FQNNGV. The DNA for the CDR3 is TGTGCCAGCAGCTTATCACCAATGAACACTGAAGCTTTCTTT. Translated: CASSLSPMNTEAFF.

The V call is TRBV25-1, the J call TRBJ2-2; no definite D call. In germline, CDR1 is MGHDK, CDR2 SYGVNS. The CDR3 runs to 15 residues. With 4 bases removed from V and 3 bases from J, the gap between germline ends came to 12 bases. CDR3 in amino acids: CASSAGPGYTGELFF. The CDR3 bases are TGTGCCAGCAGTGCGGGCCCGGGTTACACCGGGGAGCTGTTTTTT.

The chain joins TRBV20-1 to TRBJ2-5, with D uncertain. The V gene's germline CDR1 is DFQATT and CDR2 SNEGSKA (reference sequence). There are 13 residues in the CDR3. The germline V and J ends were trimmed by 6 bases and 5 bases, with 16 bases remaining between them. This chain's CDR3 is CSAPFGVEETQYF. The DNA of the CDR3 is TGCAGTGCCCCCTTTGGGGTAGAGGAGACCCAGTACTTC.

The genes are TRBV3-1 and TRBJ1-4; possible D gene TRBD1, 6 bases. Per germline, CDR1 LGHDT and CDR2 YNNKEL (reference sequence). The CDR3 is 14 amino acids. V was clipped by 4 bases and J by 9 bases, with 15 bases between them. In nucleotides, the CDR3 is TGTGCCAGCAGCCCAAAAGGAGGGGGGAAAAAACTGTTTTTT. Protein: CASSPKGGGKKLFF.

This clonotype is a singleton in its sample. The rearrangement links TRBV11-3 to TRBJ2-4; D not certain. Germline lookup yields CDR1 SGHNT and CDR2 YENEEA. The germline V and J ends were trimmed by 4 bases and 3 bases, with 7 bases remaining between them. The CDR3 runs 13 residues. The CDR3: CASSSTYKNIQYF. DNA of the CDR3: TGTGCCAGCAGCTCGACTTACAAAAACATTCAGTACTTC.

A few counts support this clonotype. The genes are TRBV7-3 and TRBJ1-1; D remains ambiguous. The CDR3 covers 14 residues. The germline gives CDR1 SGHTA, CDR2 FQGTGA. V was shortened by 2 bases and J by 0 bases, with 7 bases between the two germline ends. DNA for the CDR3: TGTGCCAGCAGCTTAGAGTCGGTGAACACTGAAGCTTTCTTT. It translates to CASSLESVNTEAFF.

The chain has TRBV10-3 and TRBJ2-7, with a weak D call TRBD1 (5 bases). CDR1 and CDR2 (germline): ENHRY, SYGVKD. The CDR3 extends over 11 amino acids. V was trimmed by 6 bases and J by 2 bases, leaving 5 bases between them. This CDR3 is CAIRDTYEQYF. DNA for the CDR3: TGTGCCATCAGGGACACCTACGAGCAGTACTTC.

The J gene is TRBJ2-2, the V gene TRBV6-2 or TRBV6-3; D perhaps matches TRBD1 (5 bases). Looked up from germline, CDR1 is MNHEY and CDR2 is SVGEGT. The germline V and J ends were trimmed by 4 bases and 3 bases, with 12 bases remaining between them. CDR3 size: 15 residues. The CDR3, as DNA: TGTGCCAGCAGTTCGGACAACCGGTACACCGGGGAGCTGTTTTTT. This translates into CASSSDNRYTGELFF.